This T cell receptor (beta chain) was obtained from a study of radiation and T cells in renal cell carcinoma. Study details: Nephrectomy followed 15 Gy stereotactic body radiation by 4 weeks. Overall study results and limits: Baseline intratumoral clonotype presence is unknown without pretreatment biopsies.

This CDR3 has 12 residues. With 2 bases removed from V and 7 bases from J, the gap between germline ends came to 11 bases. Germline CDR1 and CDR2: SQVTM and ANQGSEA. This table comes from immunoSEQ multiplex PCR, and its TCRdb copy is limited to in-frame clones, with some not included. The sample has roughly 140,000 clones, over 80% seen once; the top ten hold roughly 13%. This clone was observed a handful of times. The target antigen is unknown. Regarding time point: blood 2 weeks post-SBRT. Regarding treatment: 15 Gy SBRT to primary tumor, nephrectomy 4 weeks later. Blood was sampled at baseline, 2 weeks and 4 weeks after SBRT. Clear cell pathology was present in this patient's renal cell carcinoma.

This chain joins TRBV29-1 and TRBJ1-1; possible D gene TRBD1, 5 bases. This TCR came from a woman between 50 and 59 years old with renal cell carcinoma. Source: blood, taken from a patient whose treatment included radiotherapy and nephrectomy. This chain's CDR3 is CSVENPGDEAFF. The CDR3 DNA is TGCAGCGTTGAAAATCCGGGGGATGAAGCTTTCTTT. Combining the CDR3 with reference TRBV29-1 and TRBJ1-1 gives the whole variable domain SAVISQKPSRDICQRGTSLTIQCQVDSQVTMMFWYRQQPGQSLTLIATANQGSEATYESGFVIDKFPISRPNLTFSTLTVSNMSPEDSSIYLCSVENPGDEAFFGQGTRLTVV.